These T cell receptor beta chains were read from a single sample in a study of human T cells and chemical hapten exposure. TCRdb recomputed calls from the RACE reads with MiXCR, one row per CDR3 protein. The sample includes around 380,000 distinct CDR3 sequences, approximately 5.8% of them seen just once. Sequencing was performed on whole blood, taken in connection with sensitization to the hapten diphenylcyclopropenone (DPC). These receptors originate from a woman between 18 and 29 years old with alopecia areata. Some clones in this sample may be carry-over from other donors' samples. Both conserved end residues are part of each CDR3. Each record gives: V gene, J gene, clone size, D gene, CDR3 protein, CDR3 DNA. The D gene is left open where the match is weak. Clone size is shown for a subset of rows, as once, few, many or a class of expanded clone.

TRBV12-3/TRBV12-4	TRBJ1-1	few	TRBD1	CASSSNRGGSEAFF	TGTGCCAGCAGTTCCAACAGGGGTGGTTCTGAAGCTTTCTTT
TRBV7-2	TRBJ2-2	many	.	CASSLVGRTGELFF	TGTGCCAGCAGCTTAGTAGGCAGGACCGGGGAGCTGTTTTTT
TRBV4-3	TRBJ1-5	many	.	CASSQYISSNQPQHF	TGCGCCAGCAGCCAGTACATTAGTAGCAATCAGCCCCAGCATTTT
TRBV7-7	TRBJ2-1	few	.	CASSLARGPYNEQFF	TGTGCTAGCAGCTTAGCGCGGGGGCCCTACAATGAGCAGTTCTTC
TRBV15	TRBJ1-1	few	TRBD1	CATSRGGQGNTEAFF	TGTGCCACCAGCAGAGGAGGACAGGGGAACACTGAAGCTTTCTTT
TRBV12-3/TRBV12-4	TRBJ1-1	many	.	CASSQIPRTTVNTEAFF	TGTGCCAGCAGTCAGATACCAAGAACGACAGTGAACACTGAAGCTTTCTTT
TRBV6-5	TRBJ1-2	many	.	CASSYSLTRGGNYGYTF	TGTGCCAGCAGTTATTCTCTCACCCGGGGCGGTAACTATGGCTACACCTTC
TRBV7-9	TRBJ2-5	.	TRBD1	CASSLTGVETQYF	TGTGCCAGCAGCTTAACAGGGGTAGAGACCCAGTACTTC
TRBV4-3	TRBJ2-2	.	.	CASSQGQGTGELFF	TGCGCCAGCAGCCAAGGGCAGGGAACCGGGGAGCTGTTTTTT
TRBV6-2/TRBV6-3	TRBJ2-7	few	TRBD2	CASAAPVRGWSYEQYF	TGTGCCAGCGCCGCCCCGGTGCGGGGGTGGTCCTACGAGCAGTACTTC
TRBV6-5	TRBJ2-2	few	.	CASSYSPSGELFF	TGTGCCAGCAGTTACTCACCCTCCGGGGAGCTGTTTTTT
TRBV24-1	TRBJ2-1	few	TRBD1	CATSDSGQNEQFF	TGTGCCACCAGTGATTCGGGACAGAATGAGCAGTTCTTC
TRBV19	TRBJ2-7	few	TRBD2	CASSIRAGAYEQYF	TGTGCCAGTAGTATAAGAGCGGGGGCCTACGAGCAGTACTTC
TRBV6-2/TRBV6-3	TRBJ1-5	few	.	CASTGSGNQPQHF	TGTGCCAGCACAGGGAGTGGCAATCAGCCCCAGCATTTT
TRBV6-2/TRBV6-3	TRBJ1-5	many	TRBD1	CASSYSLDRGYSNQPQHF	TGTGCCAGCAGTTACTCGTTGGACAGGGGATATAGCAATCAGCCCCAGCATTTT
TRBV29-1	TRBJ2-3	many	.	CSVAPGARTDTQYF	TGCAGCGTCGCCCCGGGGGCTCGCACAGATACGCAGTATTTT
TRBV21-1	TRBJ1-1	few	.	CASSKGGQGGRNTEAFF	TGTGCCAGCAGCAAGGGCGGACAGGGGGGACGGAACACTGAAGCTTTCTTT
TRBV7-2	TRBJ1-5	many	.	CASSLSSQGSGQPQHF	TGTGCCAGCAGCTTATCCTCGCAGGGGAGCGGTCAGCCCCAGCATTTT
TRBV10-2	TRBJ2-3	.	.	CASKPPKGGTDTQYF	TGCGCCAGCAAGCCCCCAAAGGGAGGCACAGATACGCAGTATTTT
TRBV6-4	TRBJ2-3	many	.	CASSPTRYTDTQYF	TGTGCCAGCAGTCCAACTCGGTACACAGATACGCAGTATTTT
TRBV6-4	TRBJ1-3	many	.	CASSEGPSGNTIYF	TGTGCCAGCAGTGAGGGTCCGTCTGGAAACACCATATATTTT
TRBV19	TRBJ1-2	few	.	CASSSTDSGYTF	TGTGCCAGTAGTTCCACGGACAGTGGCTACACCTTC
TRBV4-3	TRBJ2-1	.	.	CASSQDEDRLQYNEQFF	TGCGCCAGCAGCCAAGATGAGGACAGACTACAATACAATGAGCAGTTCTTC
TRBV6-1	TRBJ1-5	.	.	CASSERAGVNGRQPQHF	TGTGCCAGCAGTGAGCGGGCAGGGGTAAATGGGCGTCAGCCCCAGCATTTT